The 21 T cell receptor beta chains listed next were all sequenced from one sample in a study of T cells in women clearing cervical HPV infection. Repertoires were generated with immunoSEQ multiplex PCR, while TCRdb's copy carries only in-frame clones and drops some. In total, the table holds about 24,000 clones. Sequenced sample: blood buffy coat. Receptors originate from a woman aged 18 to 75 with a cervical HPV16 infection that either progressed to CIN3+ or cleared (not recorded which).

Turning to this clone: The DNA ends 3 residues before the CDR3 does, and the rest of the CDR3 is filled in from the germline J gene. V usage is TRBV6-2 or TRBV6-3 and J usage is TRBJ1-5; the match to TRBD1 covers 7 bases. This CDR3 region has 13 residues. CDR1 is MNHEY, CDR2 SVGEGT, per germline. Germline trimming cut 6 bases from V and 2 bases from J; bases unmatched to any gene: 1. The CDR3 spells CASRGQGNQPQHF. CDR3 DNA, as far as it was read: TGTGCCAGCAGAGGACAGGGCAATCAGCCC.

The CDR3 loop reads CASSIRGSHNSPLHF. CDR3 DNA (partial): TGTGCCAGCAGTATTAGGGGATCCCATAATTCACCC. The chain carries TRBV7-2 and TRBJ1-6; D is possibly TRBD1 (5 bases). The read terminates 3 residues before the CDR3 end, so the remaining end is supplied by the germline J gene. The germline gives CDR1 SGHTA, CDR2 FQGNSA. The CDR3 sequence is 15 residues long. Trimming stripped 6 bases from V and 5 bases from J, with 14 bases between.

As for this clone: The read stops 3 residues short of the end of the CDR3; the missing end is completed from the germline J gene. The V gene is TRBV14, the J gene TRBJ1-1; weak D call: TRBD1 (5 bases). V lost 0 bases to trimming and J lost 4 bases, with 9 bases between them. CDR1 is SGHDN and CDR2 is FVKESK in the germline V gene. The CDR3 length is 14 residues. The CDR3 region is CASSQDQGPTEAFF. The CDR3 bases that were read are TGTGCCAGCAGCCAAGATCAGGGCCCCACTGAA.

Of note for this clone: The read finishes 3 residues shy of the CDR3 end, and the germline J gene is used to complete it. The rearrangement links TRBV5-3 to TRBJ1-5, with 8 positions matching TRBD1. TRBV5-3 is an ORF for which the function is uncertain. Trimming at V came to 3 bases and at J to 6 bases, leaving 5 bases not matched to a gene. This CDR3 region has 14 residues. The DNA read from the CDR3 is TGTGCCAGAAGCTCTACAGGGGGGAGTCAGCCC. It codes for CARSSTGGSQP. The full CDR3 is CARSSTGGSQPQHF.

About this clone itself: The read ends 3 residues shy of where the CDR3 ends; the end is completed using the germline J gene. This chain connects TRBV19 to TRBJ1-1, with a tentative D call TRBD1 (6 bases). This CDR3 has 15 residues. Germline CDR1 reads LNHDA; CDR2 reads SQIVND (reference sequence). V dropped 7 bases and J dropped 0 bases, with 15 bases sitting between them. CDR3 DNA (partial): TGTGCCAGTACGCCACCGGGACACTTGAACACTGAA. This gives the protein CASTPPGHLNTE. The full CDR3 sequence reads CASTPPGHLNTEAFF.

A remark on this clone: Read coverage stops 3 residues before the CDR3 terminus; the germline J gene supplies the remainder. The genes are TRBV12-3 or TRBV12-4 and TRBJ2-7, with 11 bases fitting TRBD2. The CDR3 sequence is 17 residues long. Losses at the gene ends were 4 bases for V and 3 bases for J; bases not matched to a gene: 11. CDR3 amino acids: CASSSNIAGGVRYEQYF. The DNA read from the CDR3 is TGTGCCAGCAGTTCGAACATAGCGGGAGGGGTACGCTACGAG.

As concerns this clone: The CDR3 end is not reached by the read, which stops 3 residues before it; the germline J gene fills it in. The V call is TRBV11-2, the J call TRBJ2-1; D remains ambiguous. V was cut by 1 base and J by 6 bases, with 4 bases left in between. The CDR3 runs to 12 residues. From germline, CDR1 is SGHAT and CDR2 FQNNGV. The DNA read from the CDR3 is TGTGCCAGCAGCTTAGTCTTCAATGAG. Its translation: CASSLVFNE. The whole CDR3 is CASSLVFNEQFF.

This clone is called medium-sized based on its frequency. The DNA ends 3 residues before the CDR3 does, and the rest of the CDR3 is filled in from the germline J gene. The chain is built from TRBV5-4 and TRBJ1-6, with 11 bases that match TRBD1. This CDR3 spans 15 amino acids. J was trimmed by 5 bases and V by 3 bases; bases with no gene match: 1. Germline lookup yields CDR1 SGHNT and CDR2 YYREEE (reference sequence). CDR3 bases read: TGTGCCAGCAGCTCGGGACAGGGGGATAATTCACCC. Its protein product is CASSSGQGDNSP. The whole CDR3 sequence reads CASSSGQGDNSPLHF.

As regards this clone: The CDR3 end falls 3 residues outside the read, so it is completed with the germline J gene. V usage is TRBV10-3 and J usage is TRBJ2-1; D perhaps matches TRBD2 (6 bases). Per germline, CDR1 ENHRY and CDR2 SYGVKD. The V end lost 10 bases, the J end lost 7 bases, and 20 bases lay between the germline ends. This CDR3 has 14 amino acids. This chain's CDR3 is CATDPSGGTNEQFF. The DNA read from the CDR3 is TGTGCCACCGACCCCTCCGGGGGAACGAATGAG.

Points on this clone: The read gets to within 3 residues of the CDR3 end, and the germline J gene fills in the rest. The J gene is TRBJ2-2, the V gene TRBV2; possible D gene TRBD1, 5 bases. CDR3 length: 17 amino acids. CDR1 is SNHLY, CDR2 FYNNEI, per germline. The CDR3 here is CASSENMGLLFNSPLFF. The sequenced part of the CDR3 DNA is TGTGCCAGCAGTGAAAATATGGGGCTCCTCTTTAATTCACCG.

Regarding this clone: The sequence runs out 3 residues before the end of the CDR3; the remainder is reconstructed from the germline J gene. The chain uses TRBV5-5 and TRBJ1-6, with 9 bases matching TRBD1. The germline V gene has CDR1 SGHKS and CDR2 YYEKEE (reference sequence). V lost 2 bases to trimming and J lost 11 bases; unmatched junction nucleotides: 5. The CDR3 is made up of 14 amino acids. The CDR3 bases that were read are TGTGCCAGCAGCTTAGGGACAGGGTTTGCACCC. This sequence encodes CASSLGTGFAP. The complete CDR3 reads CASSLGTGFAPLHF.

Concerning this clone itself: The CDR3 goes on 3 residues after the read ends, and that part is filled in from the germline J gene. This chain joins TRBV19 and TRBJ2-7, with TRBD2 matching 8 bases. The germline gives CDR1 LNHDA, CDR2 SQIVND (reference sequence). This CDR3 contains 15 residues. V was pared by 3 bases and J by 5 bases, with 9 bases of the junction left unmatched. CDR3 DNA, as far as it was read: TGTGCCAGTAGTATTTCGAGCGGGGGAAGACACGAG. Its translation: CASSISSGGRHE. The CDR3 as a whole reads CASSISSGGRHEQYF.

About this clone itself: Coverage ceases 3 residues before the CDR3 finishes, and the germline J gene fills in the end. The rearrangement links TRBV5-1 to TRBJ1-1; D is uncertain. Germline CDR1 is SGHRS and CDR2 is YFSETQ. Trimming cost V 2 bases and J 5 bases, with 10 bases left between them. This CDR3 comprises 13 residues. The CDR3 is CASSFSGPTEAFF. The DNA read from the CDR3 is TGCGCCAGCAGCTTTAGCGGTCCAACTGAA.

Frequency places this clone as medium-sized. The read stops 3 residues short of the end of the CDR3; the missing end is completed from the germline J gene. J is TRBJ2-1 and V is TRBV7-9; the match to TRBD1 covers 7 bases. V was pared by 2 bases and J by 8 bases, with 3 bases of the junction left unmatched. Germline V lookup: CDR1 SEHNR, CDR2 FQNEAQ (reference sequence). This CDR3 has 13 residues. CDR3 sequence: CASSLRQGYEQFF. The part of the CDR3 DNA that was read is TGTGCCAGCAGCTTAAGACAGGGATATGAG.

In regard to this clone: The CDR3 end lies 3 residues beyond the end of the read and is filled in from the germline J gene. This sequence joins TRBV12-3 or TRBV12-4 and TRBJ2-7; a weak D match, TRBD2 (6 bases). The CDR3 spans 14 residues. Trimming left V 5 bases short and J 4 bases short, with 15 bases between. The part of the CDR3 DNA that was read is TGTGCCAGCAGTCGCTCGGGACTCCCTTACGAG. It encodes CASSRSGLPYE. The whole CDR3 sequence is CASSRSGLPYEQYF.

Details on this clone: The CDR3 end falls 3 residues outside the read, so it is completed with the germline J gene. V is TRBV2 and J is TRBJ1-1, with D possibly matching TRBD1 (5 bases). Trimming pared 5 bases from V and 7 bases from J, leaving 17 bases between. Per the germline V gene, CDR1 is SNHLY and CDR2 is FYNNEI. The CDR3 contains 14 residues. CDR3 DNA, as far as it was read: TGTGCCAGCAGTCCCAGTGGGGCCGCCATTGAA. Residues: CASSPSGAAIE. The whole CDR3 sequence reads CASSPSGAAIEAFF.

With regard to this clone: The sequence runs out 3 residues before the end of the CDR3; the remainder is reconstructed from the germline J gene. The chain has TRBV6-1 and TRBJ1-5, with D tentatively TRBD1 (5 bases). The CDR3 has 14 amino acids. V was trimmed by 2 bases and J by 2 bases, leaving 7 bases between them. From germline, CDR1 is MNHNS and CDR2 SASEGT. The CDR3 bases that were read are TGTGCCAGCAGTGAACAACAGGGCAATCAGCCC. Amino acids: CASSEQQGNQP. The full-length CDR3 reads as CASSEQQGNQPQHF.

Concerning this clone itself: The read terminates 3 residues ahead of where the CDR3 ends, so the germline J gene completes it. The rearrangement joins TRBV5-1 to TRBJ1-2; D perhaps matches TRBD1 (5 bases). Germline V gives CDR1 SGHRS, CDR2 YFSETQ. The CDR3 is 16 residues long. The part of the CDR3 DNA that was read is TGCGCCAGCAGCTTGGGCCCCTCGACAGTAACTAAGGGC. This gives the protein CASSLGPSTVTKG. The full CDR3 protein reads CASSLGPSTVTKGYTF. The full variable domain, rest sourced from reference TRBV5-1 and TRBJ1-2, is KAGVTQTPRYLIKTRGQQVTLSCSPISGHRSVSWYQQTPGQGLQFLFEYFSETQRNKGNFPGRFSGRQFSNSRSEMNVSTLELGDSALYLCASSLGPSTVTKGYTFGSGTRLTVV.

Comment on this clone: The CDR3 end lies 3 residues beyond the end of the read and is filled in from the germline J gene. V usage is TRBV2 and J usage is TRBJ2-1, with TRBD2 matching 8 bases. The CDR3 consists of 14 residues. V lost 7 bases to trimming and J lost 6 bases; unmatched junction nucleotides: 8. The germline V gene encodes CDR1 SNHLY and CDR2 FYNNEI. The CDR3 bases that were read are TGTGCCAGCACCCGAGGACTAGCAACCAATGAG. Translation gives CASTRGLATNE. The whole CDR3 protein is CASTRGLATNEQFF.

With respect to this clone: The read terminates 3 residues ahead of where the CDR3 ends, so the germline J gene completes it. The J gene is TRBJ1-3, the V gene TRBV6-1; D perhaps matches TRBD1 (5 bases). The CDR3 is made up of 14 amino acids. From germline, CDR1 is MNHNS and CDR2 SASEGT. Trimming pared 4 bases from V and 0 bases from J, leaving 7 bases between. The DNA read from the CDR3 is TGTGCCAGCAGTGGCGGGGCCTCTGGAAACACC. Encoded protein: CASSGGASGNT. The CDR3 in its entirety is CASSGGASGNTIYF.

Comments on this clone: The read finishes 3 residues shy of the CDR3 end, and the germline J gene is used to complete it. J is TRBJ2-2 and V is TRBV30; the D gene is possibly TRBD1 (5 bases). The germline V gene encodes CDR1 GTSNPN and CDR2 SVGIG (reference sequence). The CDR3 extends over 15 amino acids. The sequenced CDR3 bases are TGTGCCTGGGACGTAGGTGTCTCTGGGGCCAACGTG. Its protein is CAWDVGVSGANV. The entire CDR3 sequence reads CAWDVGVSGANVLFF. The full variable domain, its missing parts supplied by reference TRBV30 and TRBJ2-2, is SQTIHQWPATLVQPVGSPLSLECTVEGTSNPNLYWYRQAAGRGLQLLFYSVGIGQISSEVPQNLSASRPQDRQFILSSKKLLLSDSGFYLCAWDVGVSGANVLFFGEGSRLTVL.